A single T cell receptor beta chain is shown here with its context. The method was immunoSEQ multiplex PCR; TCRdb's version includes in-frame clones alone and lacks a portion of them. The profile shows about 190,000 clones, about 81% of them singletons. There are 16 residues in the CDR3. V lost 0 bases, J lost 5 bases, and 3 bases stayed unmatched. CDR1 and CDR2 from the germline V gene are SGHNT and YYREEE (reference sequence). This sample stems from a study of blood T cell repertoires in COVID-19. The origin of this receptor is a woman aged 25-40 years who had recovered from COVID-19. The specimen sequenced was PBMCs or T cells enriched from blood (not recorded which). V usage is TRBV5-4 and J usage is TRBJ1-6; 9 nucleotides agree with TRBD1. The CDR3 reads CASSLAGTGHNSPLHF. The DNA of the CDR3 is TGTGCCAGCAGCTTGGCCGGGACAGGGCATAATTCACCCCTCCACTTT.